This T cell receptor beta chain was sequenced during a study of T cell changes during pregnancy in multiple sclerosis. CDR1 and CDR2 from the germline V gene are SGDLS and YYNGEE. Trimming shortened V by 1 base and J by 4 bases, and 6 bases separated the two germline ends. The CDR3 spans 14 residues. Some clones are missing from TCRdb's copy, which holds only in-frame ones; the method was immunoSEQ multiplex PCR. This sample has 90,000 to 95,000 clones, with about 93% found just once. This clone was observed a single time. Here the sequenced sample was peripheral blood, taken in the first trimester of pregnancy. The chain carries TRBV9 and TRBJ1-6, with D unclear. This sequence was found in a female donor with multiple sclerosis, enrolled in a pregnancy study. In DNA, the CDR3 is TGTGCCAGCAGCGTATTTATGTATAATTCACCCCTCCACTTT. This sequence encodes CASSVFMYNSPLHF. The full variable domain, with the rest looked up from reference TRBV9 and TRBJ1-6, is DSGVTQTPKHLITATGQRVTLRCSPRSGDLSVYWYQQSLDQGLQFLIQYYNGEERAKGNILERFSAQQFPDLHSELNLSSLELGDSALYFCASSVFMYNSPLHFGNGTRLTVT.